This TCR beta chain was captured in a study of shared clonotypes between healthy human individuals. General study points: An expected dependence of interdonor clonotype sharing on sequencing depth was noted.

Caucasian adults residing in Nashville, Tennessee made up all the donors. V was clipped by 6 bases and J by 13 bases, with 19 bases between them. The CDR3 extends over 14 amino acids. Germline values: CDR1 MNHEY, CDR2 SVGAGI. A word on this clone: Antigen: not known.

The run depth of the assay was deep. In the authors' workflow: Filtering of immunoSEQ junctional sequences could not match full-length read filtering. TCRdb's table, derived via immunoSEQ multiplex PCR, lists solely in-frame clones and lacks some. The V and J calls and clone size come from that table; D and trimming were worked out from the DNA. The table includes more than 2 million clones, roughly 96% detected once. This TCR was recovered from a man younger than 30 in good health. The genes are TRBV6-5 and TRBJ1-6, with TRBD1 as a possible D gene (5 bases). Sequencing input: naive CD4+ T cells sorted from blood. Subset specified: CD45RA+ positively selected. Written as DNA, the CDR3 is TGTGCCAGCAGCCTCAATGGGGCCATGGGGCCCCTCCACTTT. Its protein is CASSLNGAMGPLHF.